This is a list of T cell receptor beta chains from one sample in a study of human T cells and chemical hapten exposure. TCRdb re-derived calls from the RACE reads in MiXCR, one entry per CDR3 protein. The sample carries roughly 48,000 distinct CDR3 sequences, approximately 10% recorded once. Sequenced material: whole blood, taken in connection with sensitization to the hapten diphenylcyclopropenone (DPC). These receptors all stem from a woman between 35 and 50 years old with alopecia areata. Some clones in this sample may be carry-over from other donors' samples. CDR3s include the opening cysteine and the closing phenylalanine or tryptophan. A D gene is named only where the DNA matches it firmly. The size entry is marked missing in some rows and otherwise reads once, few, many or a size class.

TRBJ1-3,.,few,TRBV10-3,CAISENGWSSGNTIYF,TGTGCCATCAGTGAGAACGGATGGAGCTCTGGAAACACCATATATTTT
TRBJ1-2,.,many,TRBV27,CASSQQPGQPYGYTF,TGTGCCAGCAGTCAGCAGCCCGGACAGCCCTATGGCTACACCTTC
TRBJ2-7,TRBD2,many,TRBV5-1,CASSLAMGLAEYF,TGCGCCAGCAGCTTGGCCATGGGACTAGCGGAGTACTTC
TRBJ1-6,.,.,TRBV7-3,CASSLSGAGNNSPLHF,TGTGCCAGCAGCTTAAGCGGGGCAGGGAATAATTCACCCCTCCACTTT
TRBJ1-1,.,.,TRBV29-1,CSVEGRLNTEAFF,TGCAGCGTTGAAGGTCGGCTGAACACTGAAGCTTTCTTT
TRBJ2-5,.,.,TRBV30,CAWSPMGGQETQYF,TGTGCCTGGAGTCCAATGGGGGGACAAGAGACCCAGTACTTC
TRBJ2-4,TRBD2,few,TRBV20-1,CSAAGGGGLAKNIQYF,TGCAGTGCAGCGGGAGGAGGAGGGCTAGCCAAAAACATTCAGTACTTC
TRBJ1-6,TRBD1,many,TRBV28,CASSPRGQGPSPLHF,TGTGCCAGCAGCCCCCGAGGACAGGGACCCTCACCCCTCCACTTT
TRBJ2-3,.,.,TRBV14,CASSPTTFPTDTQYF,TGTGCCAGCAGCCCAACGACTTTCCCCACAGATACGCAGTATTTT
TRBJ2-2,.,.,TRBV29-1,CSVEGTATANTGELFF,TGCAGCGTTGAAGGGACAGCTACCGCGAACACCGGGGAGCTGTTTTTT
TRBJ2-1,.,.,TRBV4-1,CASSQVKTGPYNEQFF,TGCGCCAGCAGCCAAGTAAAAACAGGGCCCTACAATGAGCAGTTCTTC
TRBJ1-1,.,few,TRBV4-2,CASSPLGGTEAFF,TGTGCCAGCAGCCCCCTCGGGGGCACTGAAGCTTTCTTT
TRBJ1-2,.,.,TRBV4-2,CASSQDSRGHRNYGYTF,TGTGCCAGCAGCCAAGATTCTCGGGGACATCGGAACTATGGCTACACCTTC
TRBJ1-1,.,many,TRBV28,CASSSVEPREAFF,TGTGCCAGCAGTTCTGTCGAACCGCGTGAAGCTTTCTTT
TRBJ2-3,.,many,TRBV5-1,CASSLRQGFTDTQYF,TGCGCCAGCAGCTTGCGCCAGGGCTTCACAGATACGCAGTATTTT
TRBJ2-3,TRBD2,.,TRBV3-1,CASSPPSGRPSGDMQYF,TGTGCCAGCAGCCCCCCCAGCGGGAGGCCTTCTGGAGATATGCAGTATTTT
TRBJ1-6,TRBD1,many,TRBV10-3,CAISESGQDNSPLHF,TGTGCCATCAGTGAGTCGGGACAGGATAATTCACCCCTCCACTTT
TRBJ2-1,.,many,TRBV7-8,CASSLAGGREQFF,TGTGCCAGCAGCTTAGCGGGGGGACGGGAGCAGTTCTTC
TRBJ2-1,TRBD2,many,TRBV9,CASSLGTSGYNEQFF,TGTGCCAGCAGCCTCGGGACTAGCGGCTACAATGAGCAGTTCTTC
TRBJ2-7,TRBD1,few,TRBV5-5,CASSLTGGTYEQYF,TGTGCCAGCAGCTTGACAGGGGGAACCTACGAGCAGTACTTC
TRBJ1-3,.,few,TRBV20-1,CSTLLGGLAGNTIYF,TGCAGTACACTCCTGGGGGGTTTGGCTGGAAACACCATATATTTT
TRBJ1-4,.,.,TRBV5-5,CASSIGTSTNEKLFF,TGTGCCAGCAGCATTGGGACATCAACTAATGAAAAACTGTTTTTT
TRBJ1-2,.,few,TRBV7-2,CATSLAVEAYGYTF,TGTGCCACCAGCTTAGCAGTGGAGGCCTATGGCTACACCTTC
TRBJ2-5,.,.,TRBV5-1,CASSWGPQETQYF,TGCGCCAGCAGCTGGGGACCCCAGGAGACCCAGTACTTC
TRBJ2-7,TRBD2,.,TRBV2,CASSAGTSGLPYEQYF,TGTGCCAGCAGTGCCGGGACTAGCGGCCTGCCCTACGAGCAGTACTTC
TRBJ1-5,.,few,TRBV24-1,CATSGGQNQPQHF,TGTGCCACCAGTGGCGGGCAAAACCAGCCCCAGCATTTT
TRBJ2-7,TRBD1,.,TRBV29-1,CSVEKSDRGRGQYF,TGCAGCGTCGAGAAATCGGACAGGGGGCGCGGGCAGTACTTC
TRBJ2-1,TRBD2,few,TRBV20-1,CSARDPGLHYNEQFF,TGCAGTGCTAGAGATCCGGGACTACACTACAATGAGCAGTTCTTC
TRBJ1-5,.,many,TRBV21-1,CASSKEEGAPSNQPQHF,TGTGCCAGCAGCAAAGAGGAAGGGGCCCCTAGCAATCAGCCCCAGCATTTT
TRBJ2-1,TRBD2,.,TRBV11-3,CASSLRLAGDPSSYNEQFF,TGTGCCAGCAGCTTACGACTAGCGGGGGACCCGAGCTCCTACAATGAGCAGTTCTTC
TRBJ2-2,.,few,TRBV10-3,CAISLLDTNTGELFF,TGTGCCATCAGCCTTCTGGACACAAACACCGGGGAGCTGTTTTTT
TRBJ2-3,TRBD1,.,TRBV6-2/TRBV6-3,CASSRPGTGFSTDTQYF,TGTGCCAGCAGCCGCCCCGGGACAGGGTTTTCCACAGATACGCAGTATTTT
TRBJ2-1,.,many,TRBV11-3,CASSARTLQGNEQFF,TGTGCCAGCAGCGCCCGGACACTCCAGGGTAATGAGCAGTTCTTC
TRBJ2-5,.,few,TRBV25-1,CASSEAGLETQYF,TGTGCCAGCAGTGAAGCAGGGTTAGAGACCCAGTACTTC
TRBJ2-1,TRBD1,few,TRBV18,CASSPTRDSYNEQFF,TGTGCCAGCTCACCCACCCGGGACAGCTACAATGAGCAGTTCTTC
TRBJ2-7,.,few,TRBV7-9,CASSLGQWPYEQYF,TGTGCCAGCAGCCTCGGACAGTGGCCCTACGAGCAGTACTTC